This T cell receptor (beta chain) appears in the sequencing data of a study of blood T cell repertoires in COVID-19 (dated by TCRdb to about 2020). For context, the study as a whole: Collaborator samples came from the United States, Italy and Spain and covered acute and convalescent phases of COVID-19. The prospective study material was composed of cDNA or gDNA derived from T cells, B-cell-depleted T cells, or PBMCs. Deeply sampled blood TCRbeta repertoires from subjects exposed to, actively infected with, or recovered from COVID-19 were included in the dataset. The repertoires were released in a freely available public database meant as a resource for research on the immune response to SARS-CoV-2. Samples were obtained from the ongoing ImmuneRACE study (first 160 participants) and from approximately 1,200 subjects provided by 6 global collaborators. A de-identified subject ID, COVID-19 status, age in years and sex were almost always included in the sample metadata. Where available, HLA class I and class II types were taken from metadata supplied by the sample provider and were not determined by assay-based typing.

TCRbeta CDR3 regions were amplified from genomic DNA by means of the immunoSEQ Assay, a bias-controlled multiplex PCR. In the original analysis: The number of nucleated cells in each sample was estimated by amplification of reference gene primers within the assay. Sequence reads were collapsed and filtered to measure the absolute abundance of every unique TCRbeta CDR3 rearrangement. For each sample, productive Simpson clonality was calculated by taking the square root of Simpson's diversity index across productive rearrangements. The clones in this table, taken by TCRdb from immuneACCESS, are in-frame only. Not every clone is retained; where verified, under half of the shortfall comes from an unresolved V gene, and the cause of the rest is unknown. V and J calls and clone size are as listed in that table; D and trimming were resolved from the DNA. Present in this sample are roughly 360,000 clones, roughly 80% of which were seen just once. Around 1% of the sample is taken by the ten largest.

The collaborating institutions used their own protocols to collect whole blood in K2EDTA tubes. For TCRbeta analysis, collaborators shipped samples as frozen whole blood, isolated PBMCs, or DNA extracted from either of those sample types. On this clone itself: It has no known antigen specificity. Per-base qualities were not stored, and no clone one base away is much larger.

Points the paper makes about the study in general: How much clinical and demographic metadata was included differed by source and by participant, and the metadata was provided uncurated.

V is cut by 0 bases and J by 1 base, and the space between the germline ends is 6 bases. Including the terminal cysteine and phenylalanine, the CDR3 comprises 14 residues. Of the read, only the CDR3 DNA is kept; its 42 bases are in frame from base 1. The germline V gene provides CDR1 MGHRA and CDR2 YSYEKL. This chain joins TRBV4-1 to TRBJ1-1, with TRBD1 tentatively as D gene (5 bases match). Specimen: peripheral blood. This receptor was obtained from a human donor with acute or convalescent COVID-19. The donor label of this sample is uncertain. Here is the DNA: TGCGCCAGCAGCCAAGATCAGGGGAACACTGAAGCTTTCTTT. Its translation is CASSQDQGNTEAFF.